This TCR beta chain comes out of a study of T cell clonotyping in hematopoietic cell transplantation. Study-wide findings and caveats: Graft donor and pretransplant recipient Inverse Simpson Index values predicted broader posttransplant TCR diversity.

V was trimmed by 4 bases and J by 7 bases, leaving 18 bases between them. The germline V gene encodes CDR1 SGDLS and CDR2 YYNGEE. The CDR3 contains 15 residues. Assay: immunoSEQ multiplex PCR; the TCRdb copy retains only in-frame clones and omits some. Counted here are around 5,000 clones, 55% to 80% occurring once; the ten biggest clones make up roughly a quarter. On this clone: Antigen specificity is unknown. A far larger clone is off by one base, so a read error is likely.

This TCR came from a female patient in her fifties or sixties who had an allogeneic stem cell transplant, so the T cells may come from the graft donor. Some clones in this sample may be carry-over from other donors' samples. The J gene is TRBJ1-5, the V gene TRBV9, with D perhaps TRBD1 (5 bases). Sequencing used PBMCs, obtained 100 days after allogeneic stem cell transplant. The CDR3 here is CASSPYAGVGQPQHF. The CDR3 DNA sequence: TGTGCCAGCAGCCCCTACGCGGGGGTTGGGCAGCCCCAGCATTTT.